Below are 27 T cell receptor beta chains sequenced from a single sample in a study of long-term antiretroviral therapy in people with HIV. immunoSEQ v3.0 was run at survey level. Profiled with immunoSEQ multiplex PCR; TCRdb holds only in-frame clones, not every one. The sample consists of 15,000 to 20,000 clones, 65% to 85% of them appearing once. The material was unsorted PBMCs, obtained 0.1 years before starting antiretroviral therapy. Receptors originate from a man younger than 35 with HIV.

CDR3 sequence (DNA): TGTGCCAGCAGCCAAGATCCGCGCGGGGTCTACGAGCAGTACTTC. Protein: CASSQDPRGVYEQYF. The chain combines TRBV14 with TRBJ2-7; weak D call: TRBD2 (6 bases). V was trimmed by 0 bases and J by 3 bases, leaving 12 bases between them. The length of the CDR3 is 15 residues. Germline V CDR1 and CDR2: SGHDN, FVKESK.

This chain connects TRBV4-1 to TRBJ2-1; 9 bases line up with TRBD2. The CDR3 has 19 amino acids. CDR1 and CDR2 from the germline V gene are MGHRA and YSYEKL. J lost 6 bases, V lost 1 base, and 16 bases had no gene match. The CDR3 DNA follows: TGCGCCAGCAGCCAAGTACCGGGACTAGCAGGAGGTACGGGCAATGAGCAGTTCTTC. Protein product: CASSQVPGLAGGTGNEQFF.

This clone is medium-sized. The J gene is TRBJ2-3, the V gene TRBV7-2, with 8 bases that match TRBD2. The CDR3 length is 17 residues. The V gene's germline CDR1 is SGHTA and CDR2 FQGNSA. Trimming took 5 bases from V and 0 from J; bases not matched to a gene: 10. CDR3 protein: CASSRRGLARSTDTQYF. The CDR3 bases are TGTGCCAGCAGCCGAAGAGGACTAGCTCGGAGCACAGATACGCAGTATTTT.

The rearrangement uses TRBV7-6 and TRBJ2-7; D may be TRBD1 or TRBD2 (5 bases each). The CDR3 is 14 residues long. The germline V and J ends were trimmed by 1 base and 0 bases, with 7 bases remaining between them. Germline V lookup: CDR1 SGHVS, CDR2 FNYEAQ. CDR3 nucleotide sequence: TGTGCCAGCAGCTTAGAGGGGAGCTCCTACGAGCAGTACTTC. The encoded protein is CASSLEGSSYEQYF.

CDR3 sequence (DNA): TGTGCCAGTAGTCCGCGACAGGGGGGCAACACTGAAGCTTTCTTT. Amino acid sequence: CASSPRQGGNTEAFF. The chain recombines TRBV19 with TRBJ1-1; 9 bases match TRBD1. Trimming took 5 bases from V and 2 from J; bases not matched to a gene: 6. The CDR3 has 15 amino acids. In germline, CDR1 is LNHDA, CDR2 SQIVND (reference sequence).

The chain has TRBV28 and TRBJ1-2; 9 positions agree with TRBD1. Germline assignment: CDR1 MDHEN and CDR2 SYDVKM. J lost 2 bases, V lost 6 bases, and 1 base had no gene match. The CDR3 is 13 amino acids. The CDR3 here is CASRGQGNYGYTF. In nucleotides, the CDR3 is TGTGCCAGCAGGGGACAGGGAAACTATGGCTACACCTTC.

The chain's CDR3 is CASSPSRWGGAVGTEAFF. Written as DNA, the CDR3 is TGTGCCAGCAGCCCTAGCCGGTGGGGGGGCGCCGTGGGCACTGAAGCTTTCTTT. The chain uses TRBV7-2 and TRBJ1-1; possible D gene TRBD1, 6 bases. V dropped 5 bases and J dropped 4 bases, with 26 bases sitting between them. CDR1 and CDR2 from the germline V gene are SGHTA and FQGNSA. There are 18 residues in the CDR3. Filled out from reference TRBV7-2 and TRBJ1-1, the complete variable domain reads GAGVSQSPSNKVTEKGKDVELRCDPISGHTALYWYRQSLGQGLEFLIYFQGNSAPDKSGLPSDRFSAERTGGSVSTLTIQRTQQEDSAVYLCASSPSRWGGAVGTEAFFGQGTRLTVV.

This chain uses TRBV19 with TRBJ1-5, with D hard to call. This CDR3 spans 15 amino acids. Germline CDR1 LNHDA, CDR2 SQIVND (reference sequence). V lost 5 bases and J 6 bases, leaving 17 bases between the germline ends. The CDR3, as DNA: TGTGCCAGTAGTTTTTGCCAGCATTATTGTCAGCCCCAGCATTTT. This sequence encodes CASSFCQHYCQPQHF.

The J gene is TRBJ1-2, the V gene TRBV27, with D maybe TRBD1 (6 bases). Trimming shortened V by 5 bases and J by 4 bases, and 11 bases separated the two germline ends. This CDR3 has 13 residues. Germline V gives CDR1 MNHEY, CDR2 SMNVEV (reference sequence). For the CDR3, the DNA is TGTGCCAGCAGTGGAGGGGGACCCTATGGCTACACCTTC. Its translation: CASSGGGPYGYTF.

V and J are TRBV27 and TRBJ2-6; D remains ambiguous. V lost 5 bases to trimming and J lost 0 bases, with 14 bases between them. This CDR3 has 17 amino acids. Germline assignment: CDR1 MNHEY and CDR2 SMNVEV (reference sequence). The CDR3 nucleotides read TGTGCCAGCAGTCACCGACAAACCAGCTCTGGGGCCAACGTCCTGACTTTC. This translates into CASSHRQTSSGANVLTF.

Concerning this clone itself: One end of the junction fails to match germline, which may point to a read error. The chain employs TRBV5-3 and TRBJ1-6, with no clear D. TRBV5-3 is an ORF, and what it does is uncertain. This CDR3 is 14 amino acids long. Written as DNA, the CDR3 is TGTGCCAGCAGCTTGGAAGTTTACAATTCACCCCTCCACTTT. Its protein product is CASSLEVYNSPLHF.

This chain joins TRBV19 and TRBJ1-2; TRBD1 matches at 8 bases. With 9 bases clipped from V and 5 bases from J, the junction kept 20 bases outside the gene matches. Germline CDR1 reads LNHDA; CDR2 reads SQIVND (reference sequence). The CDR3 loop spans 17 amino acids. Here the CDR3 reads CASQPHPAQGAGYGYTF. DNA for the CDR3: TGTGCCAGCCAGCCCCACCCAGCTCAGGGGGCGGGATATGGCTACACCTTC.

The rearrangement links TRBV4-3 to TRBJ2-5; TRBD1 matches 9 bases. The CDR3 loop spans 17 amino acids. The V segment lost 3 bases and the J segment 2 bases; nucleotides outside the gene matches: 10. Germline CDR1 reads LGHNA; CDR2 reads YSLEER. The CDR3 nucleotides are TGCGCCAGCAGCCATCCCGGGACAGGGTGGAGACAAGAGACCCAGTACTTC. Translated, it gives CASSHPGTGWRQETQYF.

The J gene is TRBJ2-7, the V gene TRBV6-5; D is uncertain. V gave up 7 bases and J gave up 2 bases, with 15 bases separating them. Looked up from germline, CDR1 is MNHEY and CDR2 is SVGAGI. The CDR3 has 14 amino acids. This CDR3 is CASTSYDNPYEQYF. The CDR3 nucleotides read TGTGCCAGCACCTCATATGACAACCCCTACGAGCAGTACTTC.

The chain combines TRBV19 with TRBJ2-7, with TRBD1 matching over 10 bases. Unmatched junction bases numbered 11, after V lost 6 bases and J lost 6 bases. The CDR3 totals 15 residues. Germline V lookup: CDR1 LNHDA, CDR2 SQIVND (reference sequence). CDR3 residues: CASSASGTGEGEQYF. The CDR3 DNA is TGTGCCAGTAGCGCATCCGGGACAGGGGAGGGCGAGCAGTACTTC.

The V and J genes are TRBV27 and TRBJ2-7, with D tentatively TRBD1 (7 bases). CDR1 is MNHEY, CDR2 SMNVEV, per germline (reference sequence). V shed 6 bases and J shed 2 bases, with 23 bases lying between them. The length of the CDR3 is 17 residues. The CDR3 DNA is TGTGCCAGCAGATCACCCGGAGGCAGGGGGGCCACCTACGAGCAGTACTTC. Translation gives CASRSPGGRGATYEQYF.

The chain employs TRBV5-1 and TRBJ2-3, with TRBD2 matching 9 bases. After removal of 4 bases from V and 2 bases from J, the junction contained 11 bases not matched to a gene. Per the germline V gene, CDR1 is SGHRS and CDR2 is YFSETQ. The CDR3 contains 17 residues. The CDR3 reads CASSLLAGGPPTDTQYF. In DNA form, the CDR3 reads TGCGCCAGCAGCCTCCTGGCGGGGGGGCCCCCCACAGATACGCAGTATTTT.

The CDR3 DNA is TGTGCCAGCAGCCCGGGATCCTATGCAACTAATGAAAAACTGTTTTTT. Protein product: CASSPGSYATNEKLFF. The chain joins TRBV5-6 to TRBJ1-4; D unclear. This CDR3 has 16 amino acids. Germline V CDR1 and CDR2: SGHDT, YYEEEE. V lost 4 bases to trimming and J lost 0 bases, with 13 bases between them.

The chain recombines TRBV6-5 with TRBJ1-1; D is undetermined. Between the trimmed V and J ends, which lost 0 bases and 7 bases, there was a span of 6 bases. Germline V lookup: CDR1 MNHEY, CDR2 SVGAGI. The CDR3 has 12 residues. CDR3 nucleotides: TGTGCCAGCAGTTACTCGCCCGGTGAAGCTTTCTTT. Translating gives CASSYSPGEAFF.

The CDR3 sequence is CASGVPAGGTWEQYF. CDR3 sequence (DNA): TGCGCCAGCGGGGTCCCAGCGGGGGGCACGTGGGAGCAGTACTTC. The gene calls are TRBV10-2 and TRBJ2-7, with TRBD2 matching 9 bases. The CDR3 sequence is 15 residues long. Germline lookup yields CDR1 WSHSY and CDR2 SAAADI. J gave up 7 bases and V 8 bases, and 15 bases lay outside the gene matches.

The chain combines TRBV5-8 with TRBJ1-5, with a weak D call TRBD1 (6 bases). The ends were cut back, 4 bases at V and 1 base at J, with 12 bases in the middle. This CDR3 spans 15 amino acids. CDR1 SGHTS and CDR2 YDEGEE come from the germline V gene. CDR3 coding DNA: TGTGCCAGCAGCCAGGGACAAGCAAGCAATCAGCCCCAGCATTTT. It encodes CASSQGQASNQPQHF.

This chain's CDR3 is CASSLIGYEQYF. The DNA for the CDR3 is TGTGCCAGCAGCTTAATAGGCTACGAGCAGTACTTC. The chain has TRBV7-2 and TRBJ2-7, with no clear D. This CDR3 is 12 amino acids long. The V end was cut by 2 bases, the J end by 3 bases, with 5 bases between. Germline CDR1 reads SGHTA; CDR2 reads FQGNSA. The full variable domain, with the rest looked up from reference TRBV7-2 and TRBJ2-7, is GAGVSQSPSNKVTEKGKDVELRCDPISGHTALYWYRQSLGQGLEFLIYFQGNSAPDKSGLPSDRFSAERTGGSVSTLTIQRTQQEDSAVYLCASSLIGYEQYFGPGTRLTVT.

V is TRBV4-2 and J is TRBJ1-2; D is undetermined. Germline-derived CDR1 and CDR2 are LGHNA and YNFKEQ. The germline V and J ends were trimmed by 5 bases and 4 bases, with 17 bases remaining between them. CDR3 length: 15 residues. The CDR3, as DNA: TGTGCCAGCAGCTTCGAAGGCAAAGGTTCCTATGGCTACACCTTC. Amino acids: CASSFEGKGSYGYTF.

V and J are TRBV7-9 and TRBJ2-7; D unresolved. The ends were cut back, 4 bases at V and 2 bases at J, with 15 bases in the middle. The CDR3 covers 15 residues. Germline loops: CDR1 SEHNR, CDR2 FQNEAQ (reference sequence). In nucleotides, the CDR3 is TGTGCCAGCAGCTCGACGTGGACGGTGACCTACGAGCAGTACTTC. Amino acid sequence: CASSSTWTVTYEQYF.

The chain is built from TRBV7-9 and TRBJ2-6; 8 positions match TRBD1. Germline lookup yields CDR1 SEHNR and CDR2 FQNEAQ (reference sequence). Losses at the gene ends were 4 bases for V and 1 base for J; bases not matched to a gene: 12. This CDR3 contains 19 residues. CDR3 residues: CASSSGIDRGGSGANVLTF. The CDR3 DNA sequence: TGTGCCAGCAGCTCCGGAATCGACAGGGGCGGGTCTGGGGCCAACGTCCTGACTTTC.

This chain uses TRBV5-1 with TRBJ2-3; D may be TRBD2 (5 bases). The V end lost 4 bases, the J end lost 4 bases, and 19 bases lay between the germline ends. The germline V gene encodes CDR1 SGHRS and CDR2 YFSETQ. This CDR3 spans 16 amino acids. DNA of the CDR3: TGCGCCAGCAGCCCGGATTGGGGAGCAGTGGCAGATACGCAGTATTTT. Protein: CASSPDWGAVADTQYF.

This chain connects TRBV18 to TRBJ1-4; 10 bases align to TRBD1. The V gene end was trimmed by 2 bases and the J gene end by 7 bases; junction bases not matched to a gene: 7. This CDR3 contains 16 residues. Germline V lookup: CDR1 KGHSH, CDR2 LQKENI. The CDR3 protein is CASSPVGGQGGEKLFF. The CDR3 DNA reads TGTGCCAGCTCACCAGTCGGAGGACAGGGGGGTGAAAAACTGTTTTTT.